This T cell receptor (beta chain) comes out of a study of blood T cells in healthy people across ages. Overall study context: Per two T cells, about one barcoded beta molecule was captured through template switching. The study, taken as a whole, reports: When set beside aged donors, long-lived donors presented more naive CD4+ cells and higher diversity.

Concerning this clonotype itself: The target antigen is unknown.

The CDR3 totals 14 residues. CDR1 and CDR2 (germline): MDHEN, SYDVKM. Trimming at V came to 6 bases and at J to 8 bases, leaving 9 bases not matched to a gene. Alongside a J-beta primer mix, a sample-barcoded 5' primer served in a second PCR lasting about 6 to 12 cycles. MiXCR, run by TCRdb on the 5' RACE reads, gives a single entry per CDR3 protein. The data contain 250,000 to 300,000 distinct CDR3 sequences, roughly 26% of them singletons. The sample consisted of blood. This sequence joins TRBV28 and TRBJ2-3; 9 bases map to TRBD2. The sequence was collected from a woman aged 65 to 85 in good health. The CDR3 region is CASSRSGSRSTQYF. CDR3 bases: TGTGCCAGCAGCCGTAGCGGGAGTAGGAGTACGCAGTATTTT.